A single sample gave rise to the 32 T cell receptor beta chains below, sequenced in a study of glioma-infiltrating T cells after dendritic cell vaccination. Here immunoSEQ multiplex PCR was the method, and the copy in TCRdb shows in-frame clones only, minus some. The sample includes more than 100,000 clones, roughly 81% seen only once; the top ten take approximately 12%. The sample in question was blood, obtained before dendritic cell vaccination. Receptors originate from a human donor with glioblastoma.

V gene TRBV6-6 combines with J gene TRBJ1-4, with D perhaps matching TRBD1 (5 bases). This CDR3 comprises 14 residues. V lost 2 bases, J lost 4 bases, and 8 bases lay in between. Germline V gene lookup returns CDR1 MNHNY and CDR2 SVGAGI (reference sequence). The CDR3 coding sequence is TGTGCCAGCAGTTACATGGGACTTAATGAAAAACTGTTTTTT. Protein product: CASSYMGLNEKLFF.

This chain links TRBV6-1 with TRBJ2-5; D remains unclear. The CDR3 sequence is 12 residues long. Trimming removed 0 bases from V and 3 bases from J, with 2 bases in between. Germline assignment: CDR1 MNHNS and CDR2 SASEGT. The CDR3 loop is CASSEAKETQYF. The CDR3 DNA is TGTGCCAGCAGTGAAGCCAAAGAGACCCAGTACTTC.

This clone was seen more than once but under ten times. The gene calls are TRBV6-5 and TRBJ2-3; tentatively, D is TRBD1 (5 bases). Between the trimmed V and J ends, which lost 1 base and 1 base, there was a span of 12 bases. The CDR3 spans 16 residues. Germline assignment: CDR1 MNHEY and CDR2 SVGAGI. CDR3 amino acids: CASSYLTGGGTDTQYF. CDR3 bases: TGTGCCAGCAGTTACTTAACAGGTGGAGGCACAGATACGCAGTATTTT.

The rearrangement uses TRBV29-1 and TRBJ2-3; D is unresolved. Trimming removed 2 bases at V and 8 bases at J, with 14 bases between. In germline, CDR1 is SQVTM, CDR2 ANQGSEA. This CDR3 has 13 residues. CDR3 nucleotide sequence: TGCAGCGTTGAATTAACAGATCAAGGTACGCAGTATTTT. Translated, it gives CSVELTDQGTQYF.

This clone appeared a few times. V is TRBV10-3 and J is TRBJ2-2; 11 bases are shared with TRBD1. Germline CDR1 ENHRY, CDR2 SYGVKD. The CDR3 runs to 15 residues. With V trimmed by 6 bases and J by 5 bases, 5 bases remained unmatched. The CDR3 DNA reads as TGTGCCATCAGATCGGGACAGGGGGAAACCGGGGAGCTGTTTTTT. It translates to CAIRSGQGETGELFF.

The chain is built from TRBV6-5 and TRBJ2-1; D is possibly TRBD1 (5 bases). This CDR3 is 16 amino acids long. Trimming removed 0 bases from V and 4 bases from J, with 13 bases in between. Germline loops: CDR1 MNHEY, CDR2 SVGAGI. The DNA of the CDR3 is TGTGCCAGCAGTTACTCAGGGCTAGGGGCGTACAATGAGCAGTTCTTC. Encoded protein: CASSYSGLGAYNEQFF.

V usage is TRBV7-6 and J usage is TRBJ1-4; 7 bases fit TRBD1. CDR3 length: 13 amino acids. CDR1 is SGHVS and CDR2 is FNYEAQ in the germline V gene. J lost 4 bases, V lost 4 bases, and 0 bases had no gene match. The CDR3 sequence: CASSSGGNEKLFF. CDR3 coding DNA: TGTGCCAGCAGCTCAGGGGGTAATGAAAAACTGTTTTTT. The whole variable domain, remainder taken from reference TRBV7-6 and TRBJ1-4, is GAGVSQSPRYKVTKRGQDVALRCDPISGHVSLYWYRQALGQGPEFLTYFNYEAQQDKSGLPNDRFSAERPEGSISTLTIQRTEQRDSAMYRCASSSGGNEKLFFGSGTQLSVL.

The chain joins TRBV30 to TRBJ2-3, with D possibly being TRBD2 (7 bases). V lost 4 bases and J lost 3, with 20 bases in between. The CDR3 consists of 16 residues. Germline V gives CDR1 GTSNPN, CDR2 SVGIG (reference sequence). CDR3: CAWMRAGGRVTDTQYF. The CDR3 coding sequence is TGTGCCTGGATGCGGGCCGGGGGGCGTGTTACAGATACGCAGTATTTT.

This clone was counted between two and nine times. V gene TRBV7-9 combines with J gene TRBJ1-2; D ambiguous. Germline values: CDR1 SEHNR, CDR2 FQNEAQ (reference sequence). The CDR3 has 13 residues. Trimming cost V 5 bases and J 4 bases, with 11 bases left between them. The CDR3 protein is CASSPPRPYGYTF. CDR3 in DNA: TGTGCCAGCAGCCCCCCGCGGCCCTATGGCTACACCTTC.

The V call is TRBV7-6, the J call TRBJ1-1, with a tentative D call TRBD1 (5 bases). CDR3 size: 14 residues. Germline V gene lookup returns CDR1 SGHVS and CDR2 FNYEAQ. Deletions cut 4 bases from V and 5 bases from J, with 14 bases between. CDR3 residues: CASSSRRGRTEAFF. For the CDR3, the DNA is TGTGCCAGCAGCTCCCGGCGGGGCCGGACTGAAGCTTTCTTT. The variable domain in full, with the rest retrieved from reference TRBV7-6 and TRBJ1-1, is GAGVSQSPRYKVTKRGQDVALRCDPISGHVSLYWYRQALGQGPEFLTYFNYEAQQDKSGLPNDRFSAERPEGSISTLTIQRTEQRDSAMYRCASSSRRGRTEAFFGQGTRLTVV.

About this clone: The sample has other DNA sequences that encode this CDR3 too. This sequence joins TRBV5-1 and TRBJ2-1, with 8 bases identical to TRBD2. The V gene's germline CDR1 is SGHRS and CDR2 YFSETQ. Trimming cost V 0 bases and J 2 bases; bases outside gene matches: 4. The CDR3 length is 16 residues. The CDR3 spells CASSLDGGGPYNEQFF. The CDR3 DNA is TGCGCCAGCAGCTTGGACGGGGGGGGACCCTACAATGAGCAGTTCTTC.

The V gene is TRBV7-9, the J gene TRBJ2-2, with D possibly matching TRBD1 (5 bases). V lost 5 bases and J lost 7, with 8 bases in between. In germline, CDR1 is SEHNR, CDR2 FQNEAQ (reference sequence). This CDR3 contains 12 residues. CDR3 sequence: CASSDDSGELFF. DNA of the CDR3: TGTGCCAGCAGCGACGACAGCGGGGAGCTGTTTTTT.

V usage is TRBV7-9 and J usage is TRBJ1-1, with TRBD1 matching 7 bases. CDR3 length: 14 residues. Germline V CDR1 and CDR2: SEHNR, FQNEAQ (reference sequence). With 2 bases clipped from V and 4 bases from J, the junction kept 4 bases outside the gene matches. The CDR3 protein is CASSLTGVVTEAFF. DNA for the CDR3: TGTGCCAGCAGCTTAACAGGGGTGGTCACTGAAGCTTTCTTT.

This clone has a single count. The V call is TRBV23-1, the J call TRBJ2-7, with unresolved D. TRBV23-1 is an ORF, with its function uncertain. Trimming took off 0 bases at V and 2 bases at J, with 11 bases between the two ends. The CDR3 runs 15 residues. Here the CDR3 reads CASSQSDWIPYEQYF. The CDR3 region has the DNA TGCGCCAGCAGTCAATCCGACTGGATCCCCTACGAGCAGTACTTC.

This chain joins TRBV27 and TRBJ2-5, with TRBD2 matching 10 bases. The J call may not be correct, given that the DNA end is closer to TRBJ2-7. Germline assignment: CDR1 MNHEY and CDR2 SMNVEV (reference sequence). There are 16 residues in the CDR3. CDR3 amino acids: CASSRTSGAHSYEQYF. As DNA, the CDR3 is TGTGCCAGCAGTAGAACTAGCGGGGCCCACTCCTACGAGCAGTACTTC.

V and J are TRBV5-1 and TRBJ2-3; 10 bases are a match to TRBD2. CDR3 length: 16 residues. The ends lost 5 bases at V and 1 base at J; junction bases unmatched: 7. Germline CDR1 and CDR2: SGHRS and YFSETQ. The CDR3 DNA reads as TGCGCCAGCAGTCGGCTAGCGGGGGTAGGCACAGATACGCAGTATTTT. This sequence encodes CASSRLAGVGTDTQYF. Combining the CDR3 with reference TRBV5-1 and TRBJ2-3 gives the whole variable domain KAGVTQTPRYLIKTRGQQVTLSCSPISGHRSVSWYQQTPGQGLQFLFEYFSETQRNKGNFPGRFSGRQFSNSRSEMNVSTLELGDSALYLCASSRLAGVGTDTQYFGPGTRLTVL.

The rearrangement joins TRBV9 to TRBJ2-1; weak D call: TRBD2 (7 bases). There are 15 residues in the CDR3. With 0 bases removed from V and 8 bases from J, the gap between germline ends came to 15 bases. The germline V gene has CDR1 SGDLS and CDR2 YYNGEE. Here the CDR3 reads CASSVDGGRWDEQFF. The CDR3 region has the DNA TGTGCCAGCAGCGTAGACGGGGGGCGTTGGGATGAGCAGTTCTTC.

J is TRBJ1-5 and V is TRBV19; D is unclear. Trimming removed 8 bases at V and 6 bases at J, with 5 bases between. The CDR3 has 10 amino acids. Germline CDR1 is LNHDA and CDR2 is SQIVND (reference sequence). The CDR3 sequence is CASGSQPQHF. The CDR3 region has the DNA TGTGCCAGTGGGAGTCAGCCCCAGCATTTT.

This chain links TRBV5-1 with TRBJ1-1, with D unclear. Trimming cost V 4 bases and J 3 bases, with 10 bases left between them. CDR1 is SGHRS, CDR2 YFSETQ, per germline. The length of the CDR3 is 13 residues. The CDR3 DNA sequence: TGCGCCAGCAGCCCCTCCCCGGACACTGAAGCTTTCTTT. This translates into CASSPSPDTEAFF.

V is TRBV7-6 and J is TRBJ2-7, with TRBD1 matching over 11 bases. With V trimmed by 5 bases and J by 9 bases, 6 bases remained unmatched. Germline loops: CDR1 SGHVS, CDR2 FNYEAQ. There are 13 residues in the CDR3. The DNA of the CDR3 is TGTGCCAGCAGCCCCCGGACAGGGGGCTGGCAGTACTTC. It specifies CASSPRTGGWQYF.

The genes are TRBV5-1 and TRBJ2-2, with 7 nucleotides matching TRBD1. Per the germline V gene, CDR1 is SGHRS and CDR2 is YFSETQ. With V trimmed by 4 bases and J by 0 bases, 3 bases remained unmatched. The CDR3 runs to 15 residues. CDR3 nucleotide sequence: TGCGCCAGCAGCATACAGGGGCCGAACACCGGGGAGCTGTTTTTT. Encoded protein: CASSIQGPNTGELFF.

Regarding this clone: Different DNA sequences within this sample yield the same CDR3. This chain uses TRBV10-3 with TRBJ2-3; possibly TRBD1 for D (8 bases). Trimming pared 3 bases from V and 3 bases from J, leaving 13 bases between. The germline V gene has CDR1 ENHRY and CDR2 SYGVKD. This CDR3 has 15 residues. Written as DNA, the CDR3 is TGTGCCATCAGTGAAGTACAGGGGGGGACAGATACGCAGTATTTT. It yields the protein CAISEVQGGTDTQYF.

The rearrangement uses TRBV18 and TRBJ1-4; TRBD1 might be the D (6 bases). Germline-derived CDR1 and CDR2 are KGHSH and LQKENI. V was clipped by 1 base and J by 5 bases, with 14 bases between them. This CDR3 is built from 16 residues. In nucleotides, the CDR3 is TGTGCCAGCTCACCACGGGCGATGACAGGCAATGAAAAACTGTTTTTT. Its translation: CASSPRAMTGNEKLFF.

The chain recombines TRBV10-2 with TRBJ2-5; TRBD2 might be the D (5 bases). Germline V gene sequence: CDR1 WSHSY, CDR2 SAAADI. CDR3 length equals 17 residues. V gave up 3 bases and J gave up 4 bases, with 21 bases separating them. The CDR3 nucleotides are TGCGCCAGCAGTGACGGACTTACGGCTCGAATAAGAGAGACCCAGTACTTC. Encoded protein: CASSDGLTARIRETQYF.

This rearrangement joins TRBV30 to TRBJ2-5; D might be TRBD1 (6 bases). CDR3 length equals 14 residues. Trimming took 2 bases from V and 7 from J, leaving 17 bases between them. The germline V gene has CDR1 GTSNPN and CDR2 SVGIG (reference sequence). The CDR3 coding sequence is TGTGCCTGGAGTTCCCAGGGGAGCTTCGCGACCCAGTACTTC. Translated: CAWSSQGSFATQYF.

This clone was detected only once. The chain couples TRBV4-1 to TRBJ2-5, with TRBD2 as a possible D gene (5 bases). This CDR3 has 14 residues. Germline V gene data show CDR1 as MGHRA and CDR2 as YSYEKL. The germline V and J ends were trimmed by 4 bases and 5 bases, with 14 bases remaining between them. CDR3 coding DNA: TGCGCCAGCAGCCGATACACTGGCGGGGAGACCCAGTACTTC. Encoded protein: CASSRYTGGETQYF.

The J gene is TRBJ2-7, the V gene TRBV9; TRBD1 matches 7 bases. Germline V lookup: CDR1 SGDLS, CDR2 YYNGEE. Trimming at V came to 4 bases and at J to 7 bases, leaving 11 bases not matched to a gene. The CDR3 sequence is 14 residues long. CDR3 sequence (DNA): TGTGCCAGCAGCCCCAGAAAGGGGGCGAGGGAGCAGTACTTC. Protein product: CASSPRKGAREQYF. Together with reference TRBV9 and TRBJ2-7, the CDR3 gives the full variable domain: DSGVTQTPKHLITATGQRVTLRCSPRSGDLSVYWYQQSLDQGLQFLIQYYNGEERAKGNILERFSAQQFPDLHSELNLSSLELGDSALYFCASSPRKGAREQYFGPGTRLTVT.

The V and J genes are TRBV30 and TRBJ2-5; 7 positions agree with TRBD1. This CDR3 has 13 amino acids. Germline V CDR1 and CDR2: GTSNPN, SVGIG (reference sequence). The V gene end was trimmed by 5 bases and the J gene end by 1 base; junction bases not matched to a gene: 4. The CDR3 here is CAWEGAAQETQYF. CDR3 DNA: TGTGCCTGGGAGGGGGCGGCCCAAGAGACCCAGTACTTC. The full variable domain, with the rest looked up from reference TRBV30 and TRBJ2-5, is SQTIHQWPATLVQPVGSPLSLECTVEGTSNPNLYWYRQAAGRGLQLLFYSVGIGQISSEVPQNLSASRPQDRQFILSSKKLLLSDSGFYLCAWEGAAQETQYFGPGTRLLVL.

This clone was detected a few times. The rearrangement uses TRBV7-8 and TRBJ1-5; 7 bases fit TRBD1. The CDR3 sequence is 15 residues long. CDR1 and CDR2 (germline): SGHVS, FQNEAQ. V was pared by 1 base and J by 3 bases, with 3 bases of the junction left unmatched. The CDR3 nucleotides read TGTGCCAGCAGCTTAGGACAGGGTAACAATCAGCCCCAGCATTTT. This codes for CASSLGQGNNQPQHF. The entire variable domain, with the rest obtained from reference TRBV7-8 and TRBJ1-5, is as follows: GAGVSQSPRYKVAKRGQDVALRCDPISGHVSLFWYQQALGQGPEFLTYFQNEAQLDKSGLPSDRFFAERPEGSVSTLKIQRTQQEDSAVYLCASSLGQGNNQPQHFGDGTRLSIL.

The J gene is TRBJ1-1, the V gene TRBV6-1; 7 bases line up with TRBD1. V was pared by 3 bases and J by 5 bases, with 3 bases of the junction left unmatched. Germline V gene sequence: CDR1 MNHNS, CDR2 SASEGT. This CDR3 contains 13 residues. The CDR3 DNA is TGTGCCAGCAGTGACGTACAGGGGACTGAAGCTTTCTTT. It codes for CASSDVQGTEAFF.

This clone turned up a few times. This sequence joins TRBV4-1 and TRBJ2-1, with D possibly being TRBD1 (7 bases). Trimming left V 4 bases short and J 15 bases short, with 19 bases between. The CDR3 has 13 residues. Germline values: CDR1 MGHRA, CDR2 YSYEKL. In DNA form, the CDR3 reads TGCGCCAGCAGCCCCCAGGGGCAGGGGGGTCGGTTCTTC. Its translation: CASSPQGQGGRFF.

In this sample, this clone turned up a few times. The chain recombines TRBV6-1 with TRBJ2-3, with D possibly being TRBD1 (6 bases). V was clipped by 3 bases and J by 4 bases, with 8 bases between them. CDR3 size: 13 residues. The germline CDR1 and CDR2 sequences are MNHNS and SASEGT. CDR3 amino acids: CASSEGAPDTQYF. CDR3 DNA: TGTGCCAGCAGTGAGGGGGCCCCAGATACGCAGTATTTT.